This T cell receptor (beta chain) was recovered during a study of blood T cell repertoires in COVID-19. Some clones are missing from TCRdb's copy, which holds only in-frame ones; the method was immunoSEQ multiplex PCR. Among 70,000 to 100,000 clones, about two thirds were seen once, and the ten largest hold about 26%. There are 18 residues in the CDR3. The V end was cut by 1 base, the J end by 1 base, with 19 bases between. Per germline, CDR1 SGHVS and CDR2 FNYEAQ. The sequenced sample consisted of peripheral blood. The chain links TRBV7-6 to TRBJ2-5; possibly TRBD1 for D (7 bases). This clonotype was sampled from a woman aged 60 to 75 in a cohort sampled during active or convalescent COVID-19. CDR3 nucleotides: TGTGCCAGCAGCTTAGTTATAAGGGGCGGGACAGTCCAAGAGACCCAGTACTTC. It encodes CASSLVIRGGTVQETQYF.